A single T cell receptor (beta chain) is shown here with its context. Its cognate antigen is unknown. This specimen includes other DNA sequences encoding the same CDR3. Per the germline V gene, CDR1 is SGHRS and CDR2 is YFSETQ. This CDR3 spans 14 amino acids. V was cut by 4 bases and J by 3 bases, with 11 bases left in between. The data are from a study of CD8+ T cells in alopecia areata. RNA extraction and reverse transcription yielded cDNA as sequencing template. Using immunoSEQ multiplex PCR, the repertoire was profiled, and TCRdb retains in-frame clones only, with some absent. The repertoire has 110,000 or so clones, roughly two thirds of them found once; the top ten carry around 2.7%. Notes on the study in general: Compared with mice, patients displayed less clear TCR sharing, possibly for HLA-related reasons. Compared with normal scalp, lesional scalp had higher clonality and more expanded CD8+ clones.

This clonotype was sampled from a human donor in good health. The material sequenced was CD4+ T cells sorted from blood. This chain joins TRBV5-1 and TRBJ1-5; a possible D gene is TRBD1 (6 bases). The CDR3 protein is CASSPDSPNQPQHF. CDR3 in DNA: TGCGCCAGCAGCCCGGACAGTCCCAATCAGCCCCAGCATTTT.